The rows below give T cell receptor beta chains drawn from one sample of a study of blood T cell repertoires in COVID-19. The data were produced by immunoSEQ multiplex PCR, yet TCRdb's version contains in-frame clones alone and is incomplete. The table records some 180,000 clones, 80% to 95% of them present only once. The sample comprised peripheral blood. The receptors here all came from a man over 45 with acute or convalescent COVID-19. CDR3s include the opening cysteine and the closing phenylalanine or tryptophan. D genes are given only for firm matches. Size is omitted from some rows. Given values are once, few, many or a class for expanded clones.

J gene: TRBJ2-5
V gene: TRBV6-2/TRBV6-3
clone size: once
D gene: TRBD2
CDR3 DNA: TGTGCCAGCAGCCCAGGGGGACTAGCGGGCCAAGAGACCCAGTACTTC
CDR3 protein: CASSPGGLAGQETQYF

J gene: TRBJ2-7
V gene: TRBV29-1
clone size: .
D gene: TRBD2
CDR3 DNA: TGCAGCGTCGAGGGGACTAGCCGGTACGAGCAGTACTTC
CDR3 protein: CSVEGTSRYEQYF

J gene: TRBJ1-2
V gene: TRBV5-1
clone size: .
D gene: .
CDR3 DNA: TGCGCCAGCAGCTTGGATGTCACGGCGGACTATGGCTACACCTTC
CDR3 protein: CASSLDVTADYGYTF

J gene: TRBJ2-5
V gene: TRBV2
clone size: .
D gene: TRBD2
CDR3 DNA: TGTGCCAGCAGAGGGACTAGCGCGGAGACCCAGTACTTC
CDR3 protein: CASRGTSAETQYF

J gene: TRBJ2-1
V gene: TRBV3-1/TRBV3-2
clone size: .
D gene: .
CDR3 DNA: TGTGCCAGCAGCCGTCCCCTCCGGGACACCTTATACAATGAGCAGTTCTTC
CDR3 protein: CASSRPLRDTLYNEQFF

J gene: TRBJ2-1
V gene: TRBV6-5
clone size: .
D gene: TRBD1
CDR3 DNA: TGTGCCAGCAGAAGGGACAGCTTTAATGAGCAGTTCTTC
CDR3 protein: CASRRDSFNEQFF

J gene: TRBJ1-4
V gene: TRBV3-1/TRBV3-2
clone size: .
D gene: .
CDR3 DNA: TGTGCCAGCAGCCTTCAGGGATTAGCTAATGAAAAACTGTTTTTT
CDR3 protein: CASSLQGLANEKLFF

J gene: TRBJ1-1
V gene: TRBV28
clone size: .
D gene: .
CDR3 DNA: TGTGCCAGCAGACAAAACACTGAAGCTTTCTTT
CDR3 protein: CASRQNTEAFF

J gene: TRBJ2-2
V gene: TRBV24-1
clone size: .
D gene: .
CDR3 DNA: TGTGCCACCAGTGCACGGGCGAACACCGGGGAGCTGTTTTTT
CDR3 protein: CATSARANTGELFF

J gene: TRBJ1-1
V gene: TRBV10-1
clone size: few
D gene: .
CDR3 DNA: TGCGCCAGCAGTGACGGGACTGAAGCTTTCTTT
CDR3 protein: CASSDGTEAFF

J gene: TRBJ2-3
V gene: TRBV5-1
clone size: .
D gene: TRBD2
CDR3 DNA: TGCGCCAGCAGCTTTGTGGCGGGGGGAAGCACAGATACGCAGTATTTT
CDR3 protein: CASSFVAGGSTDTQYF

J gene: TRBJ2-7
V gene: TRBV5-6
clone size: few
D gene: TRBD2
CDR3 DNA: TGTGCCAGCAGCTGGCCGGGACTAGGAAGAGACGAGCAGTACTTC
CDR3 protein: CASSWPGLGRDEQYF

J gene: TRBJ2-1
V gene: TRBV19
clone size: .
D gene: .
CDR3 DNA: TGTGCCAGTAGTATGGGGGGGACAGGACCGCAGTATGAGCAGTTCTTC
CDR3 protein: CASSMGGTGPQYEQFF

J gene: TRBJ1-4
V gene: TRBV5-1
clone size: .
D gene: TRBD1
CDR3 DNA: TGCGCCAGCAGCTCTCAGGGGGTTTCTGAAAAACTGTTTTTT
CDR3 protein: CASSSQGVSEKLFF

J gene: TRBJ2-1
V gene: TRBV11-2
clone size: .
D gene: .
CDR3 DNA: TGTGCCAGCAGCTTAACGGGAACAGCCTACAATGAGCAGTTCTTC
CDR3 protein: CASSLTGTAYNEQFF

J gene: TRBJ1-5
V gene: TRBV30
clone size: .
D gene: TRBD1
CDR3 DNA: TGTGCCTGGAGTGCACAGGGGAGTTTTGGTCAGCCCCAGCATTTT
CDR3 protein: CAWSAQGSFGQPQHF

J gene: TRBJ1-5
V gene: TRBV19
clone size: once
D gene: .
CDR3 DNA: TGTGCCAGTAATCTGGGACTGGGACAGCCCCAGCATTTT
CDR3 protein: CASNLGLGQPQHF

J gene: TRBJ2-2
V gene: TRBV5-5
clone size: .
D gene: TRBD2
CDR3 DNA: TGTGCCAGCAGCTTGACGACTAGCGGGGGGTGGACCGGGGAGCTGTTTTTT
CDR3 protein: CASSLTTSGGWTGELFF

J gene: TRBJ1-1
V gene: TRBV21-1
clone size: .
D gene: .
CDR3 DNA: TGTGCCAGCAGCCCGGCCGGGACAGGGGGCGCGGACACTGAAGCTTTCTTT
CDR3 protein: CASSPAGTGGADTEAFF

J gene: TRBJ2-7
V gene: TRBV24-1
clone size: .
D gene: TRBD1
CDR3 DNA: TGTGCCACCAGTGATTTAGGACAGGGGGGCGAGCAGTACTTC
CDR3 protein: CATSDLGQGGEQYF

J gene: TRBJ1-5
V gene: TRBV6-2/TRBV6-3
clone size: .
D gene: .
CDR3 DNA: TGTGCCAGCAGTTCCCCGGATCAGCCCCAGCATTTT
CDR3 protein: CASSSPDQPQHF

J gene: TRBJ1-3
V gene: TRBV11-2
clone size: few
D gene: TRBD1
CDR3 DNA: TGTGCCAGCAGCTTAGGGGGACAGCCGGGGATCTCTGGAAACACCATATATTTT
CDR3 protein: CASSLGGQPGISGNTIYF

J gene: TRBJ1-3
V gene: TRBV4-3
clone size: .
D gene: .
CDR3 DNA: TGCGCCAGCAGCCAAAAAAGTAGGGGATTCACTGGAAACACCATATATTTT
CDR3 protein: CASSQKSRGFTGNTIYF

J gene: TRBJ1-2
V gene: TRBV9
clone size: .
D gene: .
CDR3 DNA: TGTGCCAGCAGCCTCGACGGAGAACGACCTTATGGCTACACCTTC
CDR3 protein: CASSLDGERPYGYTF

J gene: TRBJ1-5
V gene: TRBV7-9
clone size: .
D gene: TRBD1
CDR3 DNA: TGTGCCAGCAGCCGGAGACAGGGGGCAGACCAGCCCCAGCATTTT
CDR3 protein: CASSRRQGADQPQHF

J gene: TRBJ2-7
V gene: TRBV7-3
clone size: .
D gene: .
CDR3 DNA: TGTGCCAGCAGCTTAAGTGGACTCGGGTCCAACGAGCAGTACTTC
CDR3 protein: CASSLSGLGSNEQYF

J gene: TRBJ1-5
V gene: TRBV19
clone size: .
D gene: .
CDR3 DNA: TGTGCCAGTGGGTCGGGACAAGATAGCAATCAGCCCCAGCATTTT
CDR3 protein: CASGSGQDSNQPQHF

J gene: TRBJ1-4
V gene: TRBV12-2
clone size: .
D gene: .
CDR3 DNA: TGTGCAAGTCGCTTCCGGGACAGGCATACTAATGAAAAACTGTTTTTT
CDR3 protein: CASRFRDRHTNEKLFF

J gene: TRBJ1-5
V gene: TRBV27
clone size: once
D gene: .
CDR3 DNA: TGTGCCAGCAGTTTTTGGGCAGATAGCAATCAGCCCCAGCATTTT
CDR3 protein: CASSFWADSNQPQHF

J gene: TRBJ1-1
V gene: TRBV5-1
clone size: .
D gene: .
CDR3 DNA: TGCGCCAGCAGCTTAAACAGGGCTTTGAACACTGAAGCTTTCTTT
CDR3 protein: CASSLNRALNTEAFF

J gene: TRBJ2-3
V gene: TRBV6-5
clone size: .
D gene: .
CDR3 DNA: TGTGCCAGCAGTTACTTAACGGGAGCAGATACGCAGTATTTT
CDR3 protein: CASSYLTGADTQYF

J gene: TRBJ2-2
V gene: TRBV5-4
clone size: .
D gene: TRBD1
CDR3 DNA: TGTGCCAGCAGCTTAACAGGGGACACCGGGGAGCTGTTTTTT
CDR3 protein: CASSLTGDTGELFF

J gene: TRBJ2-1
V gene: TRBV6-5
clone size: .
D gene: .
CDR3 DNA: TGTGCCAGCAGCCCCCGCTACAATGAGCAGTTCTTC
CDR3 protein: CASSPRYNEQFF

J gene: TRBJ1-2
V gene: TRBV7-9
clone size: .
D gene: .
CDR3 DNA: TGTGCCAGCAACAGCGGCTATGGCTACACCTTC
CDR3 protein: CASNSGYGYTF